This TCR beta chain was profiled in a study of PD-L1 blockade in urothelial cancer. Study as a whole: Each blood sample yielded a median of 141,255 T cells.

The sample's time point: pretreatment peripheral blood. Disease in patients was locally advanced or metastatic urothelial carcinoma. Looked up from germline, CDR1 is GTSNPN and CDR2 is SVGIG (reference sequence). V was cut by 5 bases and J by 8 bases, with 15 bases left in between. The CDR3 has 12 amino acids. The protocol was immunoSEQ multiplex PCR, while the TCRdb copy is restricted to in-frame clones and leaves out a portion. The sample has roughly 55,000 clones; about 86% are singletons. The origin of this receptor is a man aged 55-75 years with urothelial cancer. The chain carries TRBV30 and TRBJ1-1; maybe TRBD1 (6 bases). The starting material was PBMCs, obtained around atezolizumab (anti-PD-L1) treatment. The CDR3 DNA reads as TGTGCCTGGGGGGACCTGGACAGCGAAGCTTTCTTT. Its protein is CAWGDLDSEAFF.